This T cell receptor beta chain was captured in a study of vaccination effects on CD4 cells after COVID-19. V dropped 3 bases and J dropped 10; count of bases not matched to a gene: 8. Germline CDR1 is KGHDR and CDR2 is SFDVKD. This CDR3 is 15 amino acids long. A remark on this clone: Its antigen remains unidentified.

Study-level points and caveats: In the late period after vaccination, infection- and vaccine-induced clones contracted markedly. There were few convalescent patients in the study and no early post-infection timepoints.

With the ViraFEST assay, the study expanded antigen-specific CD4+ T cells using viral peptide pools, then sequenced them. Isolation of CD4+ T cells took place after ten to eleven days of culture. Either the BNT162b2 or mRNA-1273 vaccine was given to participants in two doses. Vaccine recipients had no previous SARS-CoV-2 infection; their nucleocapsid antibodies were negative. With 8.5 to 10 ug/ml peptides and around 9.6 IU/ml IL-2, 2 million or so PBMC per well were cultured. The data were produced by immunoSEQ multiplex PCR, yet TCRdb's version contains in-frame clones alone and is incomplete. This sample carries roughly 24,000 clones, 60% to 75% of them seen once, and the ten largest clones take roughly 10%.

This receptor was identified in a human donor who received a COVID-19 vaccine. Sample: CD4+ T cells from PBMCs cultured with HCoV-NL63 spike peptides, taken after COVID-19 vaccination. This sequence joins TRBV24-1 and TRBJ2-2; 9 nucleotides agree with TRBD1. The CDR3 here is CATSDPRTGDSELFF. The CDR3 DNA sequence: TGTGCCACCAGTGATCCCAGGACAGGGGACTCGGAGCTGTTTTTT.